This TCR beta chain was observed in a study of low-dose radiotherapy and immunotherapy resistance in tumors. Across the whole study: Fractions of 0.5 Gy went to Cohort 1 every 2 weeks, totaling 6.5 Gy. Patients took 300 mg oral aspirin daily for four cycles from cycle 1 day 1.

Alpha- and beta-chain coverage of first-strand cDNA came from TRAV- and TRBV-specific primers. PCR amplification of the TCRs was performed with Phusion for approximately 20 PCR cycles, and it relied on a constant-region primer together with a V-primer adapter. Using its own MiXCR run on the reads, TCRdb lists one record per CDR3 protein. Of over 55,000 distinct CDR3 sequences in the sample, more than 25% are singletons; the top ten hold over 8.5%. In this sample, this clonotype turned up many times. There are 15 residues in the CDR3. The ends were cut back, 6 bases at V and 4 bases at J, with 16 bases in the middle. The germline CDR1 and CDR2 sequences are MNHEY and SVGAGI. The time point denotes: before trial treatment. Nivolumab, ipilimumab, aspirin, low-dose cyclophosphamide and low-dose radiotherapy were all administered to the donors. Patients qualified if they had advanced solid tumors that lacked tumor-infiltrating lymphocytes.

The gene calls are TRBV6-5 and TRBJ2-1, with a weak D call TRBD2 (5 bases). The receptor's source is a female donor with ovarian cancer. Sample: PBMCs, taken before treatment. CDR3 amino acids: CASSLTHGVYNEQFF. CDR3 nucleotide sequence: TGTGCCAGCAGCCTAACCCACGGGGTGTACAATGAGCAGTTCTTC.